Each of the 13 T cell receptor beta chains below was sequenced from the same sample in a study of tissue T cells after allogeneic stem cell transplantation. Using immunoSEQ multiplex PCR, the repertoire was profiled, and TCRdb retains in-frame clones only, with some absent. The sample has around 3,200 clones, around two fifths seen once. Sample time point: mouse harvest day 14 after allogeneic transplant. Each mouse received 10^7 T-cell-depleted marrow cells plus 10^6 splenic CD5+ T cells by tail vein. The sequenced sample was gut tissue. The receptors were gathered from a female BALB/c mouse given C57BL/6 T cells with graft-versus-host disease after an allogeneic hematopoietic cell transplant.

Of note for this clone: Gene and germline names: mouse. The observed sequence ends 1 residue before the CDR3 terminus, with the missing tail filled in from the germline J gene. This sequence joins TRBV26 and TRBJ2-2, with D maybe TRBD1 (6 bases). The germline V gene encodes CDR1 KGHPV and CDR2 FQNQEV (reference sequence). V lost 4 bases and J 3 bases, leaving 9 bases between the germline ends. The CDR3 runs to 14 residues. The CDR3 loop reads CASSPGQYTGQLYF. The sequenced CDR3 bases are TGTGCCAGCAGTCCGGGACAATACACCGGGCAGCTCTAC.

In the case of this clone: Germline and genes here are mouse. Here the CDR3 reads CASSLSNQNTLYF. CDR3 DNA, as far as it was read: TGTGCCAGCAGTCTGAGTAATCAAAACACCTTGTAC. The chain links TRBV26 to TRBJ2-4; D is undetermined. Coverage ceases 1 residue before the CDR3 finishes, and the germline J gene fills in the end. Germline assignment: CDR1 KGHPV and CDR2 FQNQEV (reference sequence). Trimming took 2 bases from V and 2 from J, leaving 5 bases between them. This CDR3 spans 13 amino acids.

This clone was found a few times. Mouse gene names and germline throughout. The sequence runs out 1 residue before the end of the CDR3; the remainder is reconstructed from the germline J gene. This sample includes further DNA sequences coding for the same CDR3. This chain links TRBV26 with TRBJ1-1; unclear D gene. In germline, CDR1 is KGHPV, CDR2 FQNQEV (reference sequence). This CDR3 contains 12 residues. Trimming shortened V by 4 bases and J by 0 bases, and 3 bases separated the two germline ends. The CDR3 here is CASSRQNTEVFF. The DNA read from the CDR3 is TGTGCCAGCAGTCGACAGAACACAGAAGTCTTC.

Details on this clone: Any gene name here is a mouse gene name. CDR3: CASSRLGVGQDTQYF. The DNA read from the CDR3 is TGTGCCAGCAGTCGACTGGGGGTTGGCCAAGACACCCAGTAC. The J gene is TRBJ2-5, the V gene TRBV26; 9 bases align to TRBD2. Read coverage stops 1 residue before the CDR3 terminus; the germline J gene supplies the remainder. The germline V gene encodes CDR1 KGHPV and CDR2 FQNQEV (reference sequence). The CDR3 spans 15 residues. V was pared by 4 bases and J by 2 bases, with 4 bases of the junction left unmatched. The entire variable domain, with the rest obtained from reference TRBV26 and TRBJ2-5, is as follows: NSKVIQTPRYLVKGQGQKAKMRCIPEKGHPVVFWYQQNKNNEFKFLINFQNQEVLQQIDMTEKRFSAECPSNSPCSLEIQSSEAGDSALYLCASSRLGVGQDTQYFGPGTRLLVL.

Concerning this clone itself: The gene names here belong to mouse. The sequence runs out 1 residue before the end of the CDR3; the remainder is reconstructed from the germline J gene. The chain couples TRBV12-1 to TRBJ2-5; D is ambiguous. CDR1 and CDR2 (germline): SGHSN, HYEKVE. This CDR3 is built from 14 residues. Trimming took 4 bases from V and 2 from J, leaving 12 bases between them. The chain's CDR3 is CASSLRVVQDTQYF. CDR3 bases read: TGTGCCAGCTCCCTCCGGGTCGTCCAAGACACCCAGTAC.

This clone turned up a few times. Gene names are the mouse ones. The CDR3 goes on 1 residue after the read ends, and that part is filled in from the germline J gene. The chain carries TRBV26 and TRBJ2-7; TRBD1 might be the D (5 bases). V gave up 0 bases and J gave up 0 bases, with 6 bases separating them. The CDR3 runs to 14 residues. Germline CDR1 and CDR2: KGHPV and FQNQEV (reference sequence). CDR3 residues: CASSLSQGSYEQYF. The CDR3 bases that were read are TGTGCCAGCAGTCTGTCCCAGGGCTCCTATGAACAGTAC.

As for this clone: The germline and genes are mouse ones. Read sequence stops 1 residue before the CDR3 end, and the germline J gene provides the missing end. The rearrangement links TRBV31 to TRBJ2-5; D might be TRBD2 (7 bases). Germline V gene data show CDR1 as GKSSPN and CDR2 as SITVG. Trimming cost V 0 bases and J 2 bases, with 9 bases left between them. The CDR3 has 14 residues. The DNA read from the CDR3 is TGTGCCTGGAGTCTCCGGGGGGCCCAAGACACCCAGTAC. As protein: CAWSLRGAQDTQY. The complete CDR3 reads CAWSLRGAQDTQYF.

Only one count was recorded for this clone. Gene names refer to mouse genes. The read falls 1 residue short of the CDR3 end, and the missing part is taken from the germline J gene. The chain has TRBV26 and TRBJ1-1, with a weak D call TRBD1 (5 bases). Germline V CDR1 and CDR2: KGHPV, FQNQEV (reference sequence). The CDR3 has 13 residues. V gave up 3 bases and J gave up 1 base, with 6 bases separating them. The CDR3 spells CASSLQGNTEVFF. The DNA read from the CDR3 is TGTGCCAGCAGTCTCCAGGGGAACACAGAAGTCTTC.

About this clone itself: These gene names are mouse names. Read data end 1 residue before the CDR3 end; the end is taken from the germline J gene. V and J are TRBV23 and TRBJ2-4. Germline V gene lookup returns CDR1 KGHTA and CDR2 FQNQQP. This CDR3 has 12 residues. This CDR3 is CSSSQRENTLYF. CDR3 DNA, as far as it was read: TGCTCCAGCAGTCAACGGGAAAACACCTTGTAC.

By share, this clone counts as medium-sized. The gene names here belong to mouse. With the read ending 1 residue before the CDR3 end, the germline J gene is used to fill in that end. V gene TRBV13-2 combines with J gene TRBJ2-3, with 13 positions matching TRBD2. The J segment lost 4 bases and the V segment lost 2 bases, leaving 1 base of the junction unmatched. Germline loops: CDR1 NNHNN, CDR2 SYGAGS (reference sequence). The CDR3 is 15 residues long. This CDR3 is CASGEGLGGSETLYF. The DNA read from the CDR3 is TGTGCCAGCGGTGAGGGACTGGGGGGGTCAGAAACGCTGTAT.

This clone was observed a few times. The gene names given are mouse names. CDR3 DNA (partial): TGTGCCAGCGGCCCGGGACAGGGAGGGAATACGCTCTAT. It codes for CASGPGQGGNTLY. The CDR3 reads in full as CASGPGQGGNTLYF. J is TRBJ1-3 and V is TRBV26; 9 positions match TRBD1. The read falls 1 residue short of the CDR3 end, and the missing part is taken from the germline J gene. V shed 8 bases and J 7 bases; nucleotides not matched to a gene: 9. The germline V gene encodes CDR1 KGHPV and CDR2 FQNQEV (reference sequence). CDR3 size: 14 residues.

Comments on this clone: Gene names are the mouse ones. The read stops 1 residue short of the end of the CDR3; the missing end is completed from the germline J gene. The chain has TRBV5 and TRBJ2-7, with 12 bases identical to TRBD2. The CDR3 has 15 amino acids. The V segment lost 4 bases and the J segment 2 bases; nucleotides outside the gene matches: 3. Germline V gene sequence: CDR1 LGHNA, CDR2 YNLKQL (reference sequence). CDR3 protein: CASSLDWGGAYEQYF. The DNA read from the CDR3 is TGTGCCAGCAGCCTCGACTGGGGGGGCGCCTATGAACAGTAC.

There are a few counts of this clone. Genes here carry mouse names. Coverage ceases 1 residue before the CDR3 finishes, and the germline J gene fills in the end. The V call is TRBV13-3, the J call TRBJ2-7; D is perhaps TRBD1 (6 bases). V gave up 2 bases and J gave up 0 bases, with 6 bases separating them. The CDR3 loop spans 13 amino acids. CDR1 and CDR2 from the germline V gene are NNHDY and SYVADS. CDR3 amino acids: CASSEDSSYEQYF. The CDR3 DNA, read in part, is TGTGCCAGCAGTGAGGACAGCTCCTATGAACAGTAC.